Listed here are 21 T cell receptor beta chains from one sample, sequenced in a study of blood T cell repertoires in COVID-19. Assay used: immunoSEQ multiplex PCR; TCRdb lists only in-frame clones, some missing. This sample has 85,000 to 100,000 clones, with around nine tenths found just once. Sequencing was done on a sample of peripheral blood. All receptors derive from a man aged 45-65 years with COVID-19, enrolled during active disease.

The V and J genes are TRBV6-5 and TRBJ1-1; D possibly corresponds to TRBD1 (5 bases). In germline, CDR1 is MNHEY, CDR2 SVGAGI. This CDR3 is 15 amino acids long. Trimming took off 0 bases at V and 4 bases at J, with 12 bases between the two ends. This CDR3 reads CASSYSITGGTEAFF. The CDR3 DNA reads TGTGCCAGCAGTTACTCGATTACCGGGGGCACTGAAGCTTTCTTT.

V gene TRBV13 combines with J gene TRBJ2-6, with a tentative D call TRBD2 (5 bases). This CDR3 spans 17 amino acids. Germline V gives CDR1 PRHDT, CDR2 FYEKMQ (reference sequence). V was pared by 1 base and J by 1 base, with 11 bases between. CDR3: CASSLAGVRSGANVLTF. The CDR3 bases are TGTGCCAGCAGCTTAGCCGGGGTTCGTTCTGGGGCCAACGTCCTGACTTTC.

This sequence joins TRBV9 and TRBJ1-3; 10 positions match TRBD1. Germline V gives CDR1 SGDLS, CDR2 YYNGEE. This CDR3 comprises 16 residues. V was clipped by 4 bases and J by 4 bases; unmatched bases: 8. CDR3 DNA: TGTGCCAGCAGCCCTCAGACAGGGGGCTTCGGAAACACCATATATTTT. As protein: CASSPQTGGFGNTIYF.

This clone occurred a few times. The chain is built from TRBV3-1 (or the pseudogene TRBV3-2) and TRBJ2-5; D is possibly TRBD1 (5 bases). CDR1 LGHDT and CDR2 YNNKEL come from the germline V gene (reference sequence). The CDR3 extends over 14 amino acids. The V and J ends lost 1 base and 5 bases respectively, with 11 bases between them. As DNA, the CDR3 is TGTGCCAGCAGCCAAGGGACAACCCGGGAGACCCAGTACTTC. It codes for CASSQGTTRETQYF.

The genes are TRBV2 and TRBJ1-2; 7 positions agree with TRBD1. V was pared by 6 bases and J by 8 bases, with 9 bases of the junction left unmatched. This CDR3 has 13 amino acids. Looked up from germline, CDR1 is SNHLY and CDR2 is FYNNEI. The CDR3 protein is CASSGTDRLGYTF. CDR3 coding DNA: TGTGCCAGCAGCGGGACAGACCGACTAGGCTACACCTTC.

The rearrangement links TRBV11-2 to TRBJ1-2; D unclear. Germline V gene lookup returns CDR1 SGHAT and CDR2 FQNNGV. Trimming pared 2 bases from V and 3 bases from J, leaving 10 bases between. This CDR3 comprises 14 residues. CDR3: CASSLRGRDYGYTF. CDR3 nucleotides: TGTGCCAGCAGCTTACGAGGGAGGGACTATGGCTACACCTTC.

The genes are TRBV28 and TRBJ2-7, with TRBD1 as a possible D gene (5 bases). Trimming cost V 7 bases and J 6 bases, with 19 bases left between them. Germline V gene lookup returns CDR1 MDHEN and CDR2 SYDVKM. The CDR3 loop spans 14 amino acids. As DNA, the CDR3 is TGTGCCAGCACCTGGGTAGGGGCGCAGGGCGAGCAGTACTTC. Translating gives CASTWVGAQGEQYF.

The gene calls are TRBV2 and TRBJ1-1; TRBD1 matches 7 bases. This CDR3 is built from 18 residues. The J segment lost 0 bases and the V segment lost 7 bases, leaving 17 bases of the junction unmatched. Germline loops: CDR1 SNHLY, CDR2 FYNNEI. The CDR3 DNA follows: TGTGCCAGCACCCGCCGACCGGCGGCAGGGGGGATGAACACTGAAGCTTTCTTT. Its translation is CASTRRPAAGGMNTEAFF.

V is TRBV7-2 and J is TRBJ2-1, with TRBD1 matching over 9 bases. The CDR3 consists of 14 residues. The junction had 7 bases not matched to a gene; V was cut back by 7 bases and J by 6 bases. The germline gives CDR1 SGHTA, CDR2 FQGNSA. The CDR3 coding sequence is TGTGCCAGCATCCCCGGGACAGGGTCCAATGAGCAGTTCTTC. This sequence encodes CASIPGTGSNEQFF.

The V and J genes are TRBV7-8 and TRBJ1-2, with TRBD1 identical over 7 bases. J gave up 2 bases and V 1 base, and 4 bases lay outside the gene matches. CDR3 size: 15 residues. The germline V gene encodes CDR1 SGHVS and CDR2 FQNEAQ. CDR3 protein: CASSLERGLNYGYTF. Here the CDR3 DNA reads TGTGCCAGCAGCTTAGAGAGGGGGCTGAACTATGGCTACACCTTC. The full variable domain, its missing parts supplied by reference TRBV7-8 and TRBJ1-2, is GAGVSQSPRYKVAKRGQDVALRCDPISGHVSLFWYQQALGQGPEFLTYFQNEAQLDKSGLPSDRFFAERPEGSVSTLKIQRTQQEDSAVYLCASSLERGLNYGYTFGSGTRLTVV.

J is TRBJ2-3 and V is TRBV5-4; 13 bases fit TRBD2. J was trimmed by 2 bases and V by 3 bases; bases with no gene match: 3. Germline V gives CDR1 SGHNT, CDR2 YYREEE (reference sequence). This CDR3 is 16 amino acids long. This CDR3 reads CASSYGTSGITDTQYF. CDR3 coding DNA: TGTGCCAGCAGCTACGGGACTAGCGGGATCACAGATACGCAGTATTTT.

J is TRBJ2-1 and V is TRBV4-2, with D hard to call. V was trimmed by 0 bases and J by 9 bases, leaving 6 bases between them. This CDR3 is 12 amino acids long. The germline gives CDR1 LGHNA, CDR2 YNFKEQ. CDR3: CASSQEVGEQFF. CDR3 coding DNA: TGTGCCAGCAGCCAAGAGGTCGGTGAGCAGTTCTTC.

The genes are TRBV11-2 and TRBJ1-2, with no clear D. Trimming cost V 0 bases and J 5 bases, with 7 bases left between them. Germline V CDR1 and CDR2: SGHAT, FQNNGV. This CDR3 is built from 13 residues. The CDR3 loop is CASSLDFRYGYTF. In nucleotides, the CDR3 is TGTGCCAGCAGCTTAGATTTCCGTTATGGCTACACCTTC.

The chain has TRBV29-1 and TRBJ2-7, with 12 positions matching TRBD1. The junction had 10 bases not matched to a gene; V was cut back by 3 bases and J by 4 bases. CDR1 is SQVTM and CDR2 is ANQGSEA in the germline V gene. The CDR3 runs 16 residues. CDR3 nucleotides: TGCAGCGTTGAGGCCGGGACAGGGGGCTTCAGGTACGAGCAGTACTTC. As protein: CSVEAGTGGFRYEQYF.

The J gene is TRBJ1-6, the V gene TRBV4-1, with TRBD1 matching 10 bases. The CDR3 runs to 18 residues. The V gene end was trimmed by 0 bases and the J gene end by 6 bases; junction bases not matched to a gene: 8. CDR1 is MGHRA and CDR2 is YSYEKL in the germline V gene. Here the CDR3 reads CASSQDRGQGNINSPLHF. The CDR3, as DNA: TGCGCCAGCAGCCAAGATCGGGGACAGGGGAATATTAATTCACCCCTCCACTTT.

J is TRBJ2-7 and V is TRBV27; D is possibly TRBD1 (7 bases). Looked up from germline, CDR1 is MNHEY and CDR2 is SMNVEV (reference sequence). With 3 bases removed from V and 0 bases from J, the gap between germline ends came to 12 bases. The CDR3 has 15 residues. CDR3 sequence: CASSFRGTVSYEQYF. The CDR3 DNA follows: TGTGCCAGCAGTTTCCGGGGGACAGTCTCCTACGAGCAGTACTTC.

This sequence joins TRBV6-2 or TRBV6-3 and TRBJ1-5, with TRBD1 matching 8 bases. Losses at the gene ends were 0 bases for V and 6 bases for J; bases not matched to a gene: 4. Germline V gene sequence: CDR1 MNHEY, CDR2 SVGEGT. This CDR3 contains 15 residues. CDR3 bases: TGTGCCAGCAGTTACTCACAGGGGGTCGGTCAGCCCCAGCATTTT. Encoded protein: CASSYSQGVGQPQHF.

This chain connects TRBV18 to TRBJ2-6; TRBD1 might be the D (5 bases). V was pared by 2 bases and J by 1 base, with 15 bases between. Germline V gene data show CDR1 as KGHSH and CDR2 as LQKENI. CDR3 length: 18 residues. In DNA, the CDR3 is TGTGCCAGCTCACCAGTCCAGGGTCTATCGTCTGGGGCCAACGTCCTGACTTTC. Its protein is CASSPVQGLSSGANVLTF.

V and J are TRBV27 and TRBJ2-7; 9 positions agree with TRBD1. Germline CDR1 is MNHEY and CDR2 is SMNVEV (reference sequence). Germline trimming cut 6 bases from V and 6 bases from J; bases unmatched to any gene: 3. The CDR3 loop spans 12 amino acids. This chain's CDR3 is CASRPGQGEQYF. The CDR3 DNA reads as TGTGCCAGCAGGCCGGGACAGGGCGAGCAGTACTTC.

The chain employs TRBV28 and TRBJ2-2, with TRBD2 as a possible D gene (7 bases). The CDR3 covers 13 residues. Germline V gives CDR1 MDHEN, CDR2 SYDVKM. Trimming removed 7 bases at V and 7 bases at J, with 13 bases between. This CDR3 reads CASKGGLDGELFF. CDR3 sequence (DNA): TGTGCCAGCAAGGGGGGGCTAGACGGGGAGCTGTTTTTT.

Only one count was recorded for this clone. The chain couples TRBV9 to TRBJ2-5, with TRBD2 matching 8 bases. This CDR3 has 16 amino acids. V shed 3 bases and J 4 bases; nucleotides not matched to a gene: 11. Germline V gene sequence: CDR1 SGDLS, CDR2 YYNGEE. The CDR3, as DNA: TGTGCCAGCAGCGGAGTCTTTAACGGGGGGGCAGAGACCCAGTACTTC. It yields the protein CASSGVFNGGAETQYF. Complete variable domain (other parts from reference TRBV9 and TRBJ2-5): DSGVTQTPKHLITATGQRVTLRCSPRSGDLSVYWYQQSLDQGLQFLIQYYNGEERAKGNILERFSAQQFPDLHSELNLSSLELGDSALYFCASSGVFNGGAETQYFGPGTRLLVL.